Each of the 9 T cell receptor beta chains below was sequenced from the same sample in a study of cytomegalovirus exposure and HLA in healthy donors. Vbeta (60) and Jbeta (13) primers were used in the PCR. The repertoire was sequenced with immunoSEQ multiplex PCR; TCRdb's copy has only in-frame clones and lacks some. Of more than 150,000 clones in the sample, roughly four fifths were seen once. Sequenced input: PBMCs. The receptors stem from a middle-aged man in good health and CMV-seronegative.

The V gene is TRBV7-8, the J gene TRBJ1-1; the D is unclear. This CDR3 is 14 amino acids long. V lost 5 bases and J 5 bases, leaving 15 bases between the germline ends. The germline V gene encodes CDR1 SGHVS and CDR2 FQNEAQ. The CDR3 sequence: CASSITTGGTEAFF. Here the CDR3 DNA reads TGTGCCAGCAGCATTACGACGGGAGGGACTGAAGCTTTCTTT.

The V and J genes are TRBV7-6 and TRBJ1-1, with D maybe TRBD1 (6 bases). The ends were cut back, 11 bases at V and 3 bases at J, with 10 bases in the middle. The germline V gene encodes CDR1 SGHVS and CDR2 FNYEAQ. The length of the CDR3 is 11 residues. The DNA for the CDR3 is TGTGCCGACAGACAGGACACTGAAGCTTTCTTT. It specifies CADRQDTEAFF.

Here the CDR3 reads CASSDRGGVNEKLFF. The DNA of the CDR3 is TGTGCCAGTAGCGACAGGGGGGGAGTAAATGAAAAACTGTTTTTT. V is TRBV19 and J is TRBJ1-4; 9 bases map to TRBD1. The CDR3 runs to 15 residues. Trimming cost V 6 bases and J 5 bases; bases outside gene matches: 7. Germline V gene sequence: CDR1 LNHDA, CDR2 SQIVND (reference sequence).

The CDR3 reads CASSNRGGPTDTQYF. In DNA form, the CDR3 reads TGTGCCAGCAGCAACCGCGGGGGCCCCACAGATACGCAGTATTTT. This chain connects TRBV7-3 to TRBJ2-3; TRBD2 is a possible D gene (7 bases). Trimming left V 5 bases short and J 2 bases short, with 14 bases between. This CDR3 comprises 15 residues. CDR1 and CDR2 from the germline V gene are SGHTA and FQGTGA.

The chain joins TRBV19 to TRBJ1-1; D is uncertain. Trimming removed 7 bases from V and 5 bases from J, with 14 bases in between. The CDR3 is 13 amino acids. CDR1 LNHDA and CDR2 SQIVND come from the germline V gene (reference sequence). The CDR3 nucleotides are TGTGCCAGTAAGCAGGAGAGGAGGACTGAAGCTTTCTTT. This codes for CASKQERRTEAFF.

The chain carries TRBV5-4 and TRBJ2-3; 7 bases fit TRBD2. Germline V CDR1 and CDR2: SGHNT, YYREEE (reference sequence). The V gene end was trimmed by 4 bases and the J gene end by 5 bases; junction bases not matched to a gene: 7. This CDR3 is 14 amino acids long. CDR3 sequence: CASSREAVQDTQYF. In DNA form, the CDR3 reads TGTGCCAGCAGCCGGGAGGCCGTGCAAGATACGCAGTATTTT.

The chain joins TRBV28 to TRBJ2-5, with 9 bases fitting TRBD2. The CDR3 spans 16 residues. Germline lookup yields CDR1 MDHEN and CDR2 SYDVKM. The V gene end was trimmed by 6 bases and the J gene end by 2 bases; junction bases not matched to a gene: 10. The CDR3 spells CASSPGDSGRQETQYF. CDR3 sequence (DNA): TGTGCCAGCAGCCCAGGGGATAGCGGGAGACAAGAGACCCAGTACTTC. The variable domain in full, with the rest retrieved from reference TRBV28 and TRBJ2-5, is DVKVTQSSRYLVKRTGEKVFLECVQDMDHENMFWYRQDPGLGLRLIYFSYDVKMKEKGDIPEGYSVSREKKERFSLILESASTNQTSMYLCASSPGDSGRQETQYFGPGTRLLVL.

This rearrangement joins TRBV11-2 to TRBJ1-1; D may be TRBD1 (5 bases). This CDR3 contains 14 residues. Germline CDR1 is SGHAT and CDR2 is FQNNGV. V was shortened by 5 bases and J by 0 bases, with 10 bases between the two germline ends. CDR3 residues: CASSRGELNTEAFF. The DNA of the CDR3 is TGTGCCAGCAGCCGGGGGGAGTTGAACACTGAAGCTTTCTTT.

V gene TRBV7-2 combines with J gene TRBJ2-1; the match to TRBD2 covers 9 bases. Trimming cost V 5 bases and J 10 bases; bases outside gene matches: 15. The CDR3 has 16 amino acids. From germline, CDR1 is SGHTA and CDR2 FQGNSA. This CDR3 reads CASSRGGREGWGEQFF. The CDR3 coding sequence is TGTGCCAGCAGCCGGGGGGGGCGGGAGGGATGGGGAGAGCAGTTCTTC.